The 10 T cell receptor beta chains listed next were all sequenced from one sample in a study of T cell changes during pregnancy in multiple sclerosis (dated by TCRdb to the late 2010s). The method behind the library was the immunoSEQ multiplex PCR assay. TCRdb re-hosts the immuneACCESS table, in-frame sequences only. Its copies lack some clones; in the studies checked, an unresolved V gene accounts for under half of them, and the cause for the rest is not known. Counted in this sample were over 40,000 clones; 88% of them appeared once. The top ten constitute about 6% of the sample. The sample in question was CD8+ T cells from peripheral blood mononuclear cells, obtained after pregnancy. All receptors come from a female donor in good health, enrolled as a control in a pregnancy study.

The chain is built from TRBV6-5 and TRBJ1-2, with 7 bases that match TRBD1. There are 13 residues in the CDR3. V was clipped by 4 bases and J by 7 bases; unmatched bases: 6. From germline, CDR1 is MNHEY and CDR2 SVGAGI. The CDR3 DNA reads TGTGCCAGCAGTTCAGGGGGACAGATTGGCTACACCTTC. Translating it yields CASSSGGQIGYTF.

V is TRBV27 and J is TRBJ1-2; 10 nucleotides line up with TRBD1. V lost 4 bases to trimming and J lost 2 bases; unmatched junction nucleotides: 1. Germline-derived CDR1 and CDR2 are MNHEY and SMNVEV (reference sequence). This CDR3 contains 14 residues. The CDR3 DNA sequence: TGTGCCAGCAGTTGGACAGGGGGGAACTATGGCTACACCTTC. Its translation: CASSWTGGNYGYTF.

J is TRBJ2-4 and V is TRBV7-9, with D possibly being TRBD1 (6 bases). Looked up from germline, CDR1 is SEHNR and CDR2 is FQNEAQ (reference sequence). Trimming took 5 bases from V and 2 from J, leaving 10 bases between them. CDR3 length: 14 residues. In DNA, the CDR3 is TGTGCCAGCAGCCCACAGGGTACCAAAAACATTCAGTACTTC. The encoded protein is CASSPQGTKNIQYF.

The rearrangement joins TRBV9 to TRBJ2-2; tentative D call: TRBD1 (5 bases). V lost 7 bases, J lost 5 bases, and 9 bases lay in between. CDR1 is SGDLS, CDR2 YYNGEE, per germline. The CDR3 has 12 amino acids. The CDR3 bases are TGTGCCAGCCGTGGGGCAACCGGGGAGCTGTTTTTT. It yields the protein CASRGATGELFF.

The chain links TRBV5-1 to TRBJ1-1; D might be TRBD1 (6 bases). The CDR3 sequence is 14 residues long. The V end lost 2 bases, the J end lost 1 base, and 9 bases lay between the germline ends. Germline CDR1 SGHRS, CDR2 YFSETQ. In nucleotides, the CDR3 is TGCGCCAGCAGCTTCGGCAGGGGGAACACTGAAGCTTTCTTT. Translating gives CASSFGRGNTEAFF.

The rearrangement links TRBV11-2 to TRBJ2-2; no clear D. The CDR3 is 15 residues long. V was pared by 5 bases and J by 3 bases, with 13 bases between. Germline CDR1 and CDR2: SGHAT and FQNNGV. The CDR3 nucleotides are TGTGCCAGCAGCCCTGCCCTCCGGGACACCGGGGAGCTGTTTTTT. Protein product: CASSPALRDTGELFF.

The genes are TRBV2 and TRBJ2-3; 8 positions agree with TRBD1. The trim removed 6 bases at V and 0 bases at J, leaving 5 bases unmatched. Germline CDR1 reads SNHLY; CDR2 reads FYNNEI. CDR3 length: 15 amino acids. In DNA form, the CDR3 reads TGTGCCAGCAGGGGGACAGGAGCTAGCACAGATACGCAGTATTTT. Translating it yields CASRGTGASTDTQYF.

The chain carries TRBV30 and TRBJ1-1; 7 bases map to TRBD1. Unmatched junction bases numbered 7, after V lost 4 bases and J lost 2 bases. CDR3 size: 14 residues. From germline, CDR1 is GTSNPN and CDR2 SVGIG (reference sequence). Written as DNA, the CDR3 is TGTGCCTGGACAGGGGGTTTAGGAAACACTGAAGCTTTCTTT. Amino acids: CAWTGGLGNTEAFF.

The gene calls are TRBV5-6 and TRBJ2-7, with TRBD1 as a possible D gene (6 bases). The CDR3 totals 15 residues. Trimming removed 4 bases at V and 2 bases at J, with 16 bases between. The germline CDR1 and CDR2 sequences are SGHDT and YYEEEE. The CDR3 sequence is CASSGDTRAPYEQYF. As DNA, the CDR3 is TGTGCCAGCAGCGGGGACACCCGAGCCCCCTACGAGCAGTACTTC.

This clone appeared a single time. The J gene is TRBJ1-1, the V gene TRBV19, with D perhaps TRBD1 (5 bases). The germline V gene has CDR1 LNHDA and CDR2 SQIVND (reference sequence). The CDR3 has 15 residues. The germline V and J ends were trimmed by 7 bases and 3 bases, with 18 bases remaining between them. Here the CDR3 reads CASIEDTSYYTEAFF. CDR3 nucleotides: TGTGCCAGTATAGAGGACACCTCTTATTACACTGAAGCTTTCTTT.